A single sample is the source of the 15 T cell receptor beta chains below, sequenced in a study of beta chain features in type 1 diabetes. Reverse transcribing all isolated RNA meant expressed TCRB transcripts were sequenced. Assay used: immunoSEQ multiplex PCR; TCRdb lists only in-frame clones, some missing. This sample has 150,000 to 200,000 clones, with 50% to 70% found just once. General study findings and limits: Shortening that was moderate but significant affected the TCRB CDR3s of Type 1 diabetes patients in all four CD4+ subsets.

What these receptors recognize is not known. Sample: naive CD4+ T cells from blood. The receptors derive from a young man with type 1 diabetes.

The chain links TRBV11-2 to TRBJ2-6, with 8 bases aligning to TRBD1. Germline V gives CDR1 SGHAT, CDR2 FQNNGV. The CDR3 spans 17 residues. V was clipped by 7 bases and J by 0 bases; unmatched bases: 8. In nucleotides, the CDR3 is TGTGCCAGCACCCAGACAGGGGAAATCTCTGGGGCCAACGTCCTGACTTTC. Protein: CASTQTGEISGANVLTF.

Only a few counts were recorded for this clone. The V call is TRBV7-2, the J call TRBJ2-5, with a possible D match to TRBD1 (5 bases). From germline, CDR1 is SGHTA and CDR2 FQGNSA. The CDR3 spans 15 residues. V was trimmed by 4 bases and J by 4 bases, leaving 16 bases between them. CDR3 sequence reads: CASSSHRGLVETQYF. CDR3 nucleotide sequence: TGTGCCAGCAGCTCCCATAGGGGCTTGGTAGAGACCCAGTACTTC.

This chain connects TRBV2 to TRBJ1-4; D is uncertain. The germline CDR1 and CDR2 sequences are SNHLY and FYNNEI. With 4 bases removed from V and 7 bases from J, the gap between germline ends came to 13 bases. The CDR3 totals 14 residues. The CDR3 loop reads CASSVMGNLEKLFF. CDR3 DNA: TGTGCCAGCAGTGTAATGGGGAACCTTGAAAAACTGTTTTTT.

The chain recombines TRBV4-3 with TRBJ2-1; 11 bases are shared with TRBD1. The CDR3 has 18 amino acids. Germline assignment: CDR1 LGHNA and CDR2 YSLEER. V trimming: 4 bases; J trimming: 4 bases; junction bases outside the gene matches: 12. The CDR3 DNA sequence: TGCGCCAGCAGCCTAAACCTCCCCGGGACAGGGGGGTACAATGAGCAGTTCTTC. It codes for CASSLNLPGTGGYNEQFF.

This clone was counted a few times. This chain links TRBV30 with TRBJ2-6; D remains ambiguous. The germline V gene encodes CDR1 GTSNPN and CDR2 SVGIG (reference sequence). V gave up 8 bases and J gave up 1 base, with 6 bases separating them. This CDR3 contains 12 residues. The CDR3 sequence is CASLSGANVLTF. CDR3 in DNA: TGTGCCAGTTTATCTGGGGCCAACGTCCTGACTTTC.

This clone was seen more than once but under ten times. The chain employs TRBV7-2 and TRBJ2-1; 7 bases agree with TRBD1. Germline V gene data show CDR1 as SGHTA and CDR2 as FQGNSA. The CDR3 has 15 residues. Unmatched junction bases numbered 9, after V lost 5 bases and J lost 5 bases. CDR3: CASSRSTGTNNEQFF. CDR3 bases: TGTGCCAGCAGCCGATCGACAGGGACAAACAATGAGCAGTTCTTC.

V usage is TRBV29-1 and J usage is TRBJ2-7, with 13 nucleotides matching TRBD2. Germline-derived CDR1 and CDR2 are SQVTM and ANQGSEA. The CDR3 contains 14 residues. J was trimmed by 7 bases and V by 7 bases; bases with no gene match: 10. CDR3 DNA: TGCAGCGCCCGGACTAGCGGGGGAGCCGGGGAGCAGTACTTC. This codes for CSARTSGGAGEQYF.

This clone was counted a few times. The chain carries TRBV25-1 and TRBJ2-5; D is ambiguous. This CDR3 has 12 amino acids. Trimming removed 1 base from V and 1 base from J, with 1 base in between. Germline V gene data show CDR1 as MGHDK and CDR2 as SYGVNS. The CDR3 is CASSESQETQYF. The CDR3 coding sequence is TGTGCCAGCAGTGAATCCCAAGAGACCCAGTACTTC.

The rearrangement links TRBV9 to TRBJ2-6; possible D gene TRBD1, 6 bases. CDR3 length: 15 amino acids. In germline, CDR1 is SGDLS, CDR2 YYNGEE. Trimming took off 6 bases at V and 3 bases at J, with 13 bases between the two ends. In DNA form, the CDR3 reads TGTGCCAGCAACAGGGAGCCCCTTGGGGCCAACGTCCTGACTTTC. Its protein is CASNREPLGANVLTF.

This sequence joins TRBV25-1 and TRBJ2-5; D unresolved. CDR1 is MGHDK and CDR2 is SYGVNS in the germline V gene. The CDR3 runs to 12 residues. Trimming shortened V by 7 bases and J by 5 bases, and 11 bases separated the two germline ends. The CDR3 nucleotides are TGTGCCAGCACTGTCTCTTCGGAGACCCAGTACTTC. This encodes CASTVSSETQYF. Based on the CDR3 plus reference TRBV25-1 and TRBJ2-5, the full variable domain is EADIYQTPRYLVIGTGKKITLECSQTMGHDKMYWYQQDPGMELHLIHYSYGVNSTEKGDLSSESTVSRIRTEHFPLTLESARPSHTSQYLCASTVSSETQYFGPGTRLLVL.

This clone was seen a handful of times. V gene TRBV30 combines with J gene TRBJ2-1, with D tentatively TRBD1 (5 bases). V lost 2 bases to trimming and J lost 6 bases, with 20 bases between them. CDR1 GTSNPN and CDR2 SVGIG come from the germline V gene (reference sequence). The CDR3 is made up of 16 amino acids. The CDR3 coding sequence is TGTGCCTGGAGTTCGTGGGCGCAGGGTAGCTTCAATGAGCAGTTCTTC. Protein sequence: CAWSSWAQGSFNEQFF.

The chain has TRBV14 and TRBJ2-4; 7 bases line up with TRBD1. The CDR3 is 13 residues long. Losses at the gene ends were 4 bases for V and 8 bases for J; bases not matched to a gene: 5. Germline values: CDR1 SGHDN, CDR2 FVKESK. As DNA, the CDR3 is TGTGCCAGCAGCCGACAGGGTGCGGACATTCAGTACTTC. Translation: CASSRQGADIQYF. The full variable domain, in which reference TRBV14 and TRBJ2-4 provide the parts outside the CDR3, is EAGVTQFPSHSVIEKGQTVTLRCDPISGHDNLYWYRRVMGKEIKFLLHFVKESKQDESGMPNNRFLAERTGGTYSTLKVQPAELEDSGVYFCASSRQGADIQYFGAGTRLSVL.

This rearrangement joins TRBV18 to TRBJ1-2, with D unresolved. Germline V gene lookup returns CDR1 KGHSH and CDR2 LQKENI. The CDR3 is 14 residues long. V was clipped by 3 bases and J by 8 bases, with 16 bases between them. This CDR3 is CASSPPGPASGYTF. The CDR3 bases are TGTGCCAGCTCACCGCCGGGTCCAGCGTCAGGCTACACCTTC.

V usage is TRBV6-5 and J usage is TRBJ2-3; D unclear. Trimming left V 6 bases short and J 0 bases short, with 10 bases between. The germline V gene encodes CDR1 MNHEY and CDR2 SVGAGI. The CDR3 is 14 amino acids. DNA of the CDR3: TGTGCCAGCAGCACACCACACAGCACAGATACGCAGTATTTT. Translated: CASSTPHSTDTQYF.

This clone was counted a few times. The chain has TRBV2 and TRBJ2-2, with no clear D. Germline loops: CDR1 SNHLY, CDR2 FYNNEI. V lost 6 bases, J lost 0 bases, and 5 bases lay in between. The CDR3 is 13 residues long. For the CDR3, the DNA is TGTGCCAGCAGGGGCACGAACACCGGGGAGCTGTTTTTT. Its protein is CASRGTNTGELFF.